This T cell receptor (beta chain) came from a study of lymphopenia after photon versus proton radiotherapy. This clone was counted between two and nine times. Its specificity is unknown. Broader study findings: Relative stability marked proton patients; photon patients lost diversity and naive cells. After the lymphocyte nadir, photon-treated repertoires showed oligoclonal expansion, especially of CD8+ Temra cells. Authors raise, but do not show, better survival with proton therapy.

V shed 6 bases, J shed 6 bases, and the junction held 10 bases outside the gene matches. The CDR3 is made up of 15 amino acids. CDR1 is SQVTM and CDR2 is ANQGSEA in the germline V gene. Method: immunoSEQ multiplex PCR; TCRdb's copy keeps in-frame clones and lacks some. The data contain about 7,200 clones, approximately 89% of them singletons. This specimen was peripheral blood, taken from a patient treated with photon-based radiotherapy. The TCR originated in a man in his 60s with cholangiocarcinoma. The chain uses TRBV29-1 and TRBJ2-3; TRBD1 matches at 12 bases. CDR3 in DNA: TGCAGCGTCGAACCCGGGACAGGGGGCGGGGATACGCAGTATTTT. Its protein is CSVEPGTGGGDTQYF.